This T cell receptor (beta chain) was identified in a study of cytomegalovirus exposure and HLA in healthy donors. Regarding the study as a whole: Accurate HLA-A and HLA-B prediction from TCR beta sequences was reported for most subjects. It was in a later analysis that TCR association rates were seen to vary by HLA locus, highest for DRB1 and lowest for HLA-C.

As concerns this clone: Antigen specificity is unknown.

Trimming cost V 6 bases and J 8 bases; bases outside gene matches: 7. The CDR3 totals 14 residues. The germline gives CDR1 LNHDA, CDR2 SQIVND (reference sequence). PCR involved 60 Vbeta and 13 Jbeta primers. The data were produced by immunoSEQ multiplex PCR, yet TCRdb's version contains in-frame clones alone and is incomplete. The sample consists of 200,000 to 250,000 clones, roughly 91% of them appearing once. The TCR sequence derives from a young woman in good health and CMV-seronegative. The sequencing sample was made of PBMCs. The chain uses TRBV19 and TRBJ2-4, with TRBD2 identical over 10 bases. As DNA, the CDR3 is TGTGCCAGTAGGCTAGCGGGGGTGCGGGACATTCAGTACTTC. Its translation: CASRLAGVRDIQYF. The full variable domain, its missing parts supplied by reference TRBV19 and TRBJ2-4, is DGGITQSPKYLFRKEGQNVTLSCEQNLNHDAMYWYRQDPGQGLRLIYYSQIVNDFQKGDIAEGYSVSREKKESFPLTVTSAQKNPTAFYLCASRLAGVRDIQYFGAGTRLSVL.